The source of this T cell receptor beta chain is a study of T cell changes during pregnancy in multiple sclerosis. Using immunoSEQ multiplex PCR, the repertoire was profiled, and TCRdb retains in-frame clones only, with some absent. The sample lists 66,000 or so clones; roughly 90% were seen once. The V gene lost 0 bases and the J gene lost 0 bases, with 11 bases spanning the gap. This CDR3 has 16 residues. Germline loops: CDR1 MNHEY, CDR2 SVGAGI. The source is a female donor with multiple sclerosis, enrolled in a pregnancy study. The chain combines TRBV6-5 with TRBJ1-1; D possibly corresponds to TRBD1 (6 bases). This sample comprised CD8+ T cells from peripheral blood mononuclear cells, obtained before pregnancy. CDR3 residues: CASSYSPGDMNTEAFF. In DNA form, the CDR3 reads TGTGCCAGCAGTTACTCCCCAGGGGATATGAACACTGAAGCTTTCTTT.